This entry features one TCR beta chain sequence. This specimen belongs to a study of siplizumab effects on memory and regulatory T cells. The germline V gene encodes CDR1 SGHRS and CDR2 YFSETQ. The CDR3 sequence is 15 residues long. V lost 2 bases, J lost 2 bases, and 13 bases lay in between. Method: immunoSEQ multiplex PCR; TCRdb's copy keeps in-frame clones and lacks some. Of about 110,000 clones listed, 92% are singletons. This clonotype originated in a human donor in good health. The sequenced sample was Tregs sorted from blood. The chain carries TRBV5-1 and TRBJ1-1, with a possible D match to TRBD1 (5 bases). The CDR3 loop reads CASSFGGNRNTEAFF. CDR3 in DNA: TGCGCCAGCAGCTTTGGGGGGAATAGAAACACTGAAGCTTTCTTT.